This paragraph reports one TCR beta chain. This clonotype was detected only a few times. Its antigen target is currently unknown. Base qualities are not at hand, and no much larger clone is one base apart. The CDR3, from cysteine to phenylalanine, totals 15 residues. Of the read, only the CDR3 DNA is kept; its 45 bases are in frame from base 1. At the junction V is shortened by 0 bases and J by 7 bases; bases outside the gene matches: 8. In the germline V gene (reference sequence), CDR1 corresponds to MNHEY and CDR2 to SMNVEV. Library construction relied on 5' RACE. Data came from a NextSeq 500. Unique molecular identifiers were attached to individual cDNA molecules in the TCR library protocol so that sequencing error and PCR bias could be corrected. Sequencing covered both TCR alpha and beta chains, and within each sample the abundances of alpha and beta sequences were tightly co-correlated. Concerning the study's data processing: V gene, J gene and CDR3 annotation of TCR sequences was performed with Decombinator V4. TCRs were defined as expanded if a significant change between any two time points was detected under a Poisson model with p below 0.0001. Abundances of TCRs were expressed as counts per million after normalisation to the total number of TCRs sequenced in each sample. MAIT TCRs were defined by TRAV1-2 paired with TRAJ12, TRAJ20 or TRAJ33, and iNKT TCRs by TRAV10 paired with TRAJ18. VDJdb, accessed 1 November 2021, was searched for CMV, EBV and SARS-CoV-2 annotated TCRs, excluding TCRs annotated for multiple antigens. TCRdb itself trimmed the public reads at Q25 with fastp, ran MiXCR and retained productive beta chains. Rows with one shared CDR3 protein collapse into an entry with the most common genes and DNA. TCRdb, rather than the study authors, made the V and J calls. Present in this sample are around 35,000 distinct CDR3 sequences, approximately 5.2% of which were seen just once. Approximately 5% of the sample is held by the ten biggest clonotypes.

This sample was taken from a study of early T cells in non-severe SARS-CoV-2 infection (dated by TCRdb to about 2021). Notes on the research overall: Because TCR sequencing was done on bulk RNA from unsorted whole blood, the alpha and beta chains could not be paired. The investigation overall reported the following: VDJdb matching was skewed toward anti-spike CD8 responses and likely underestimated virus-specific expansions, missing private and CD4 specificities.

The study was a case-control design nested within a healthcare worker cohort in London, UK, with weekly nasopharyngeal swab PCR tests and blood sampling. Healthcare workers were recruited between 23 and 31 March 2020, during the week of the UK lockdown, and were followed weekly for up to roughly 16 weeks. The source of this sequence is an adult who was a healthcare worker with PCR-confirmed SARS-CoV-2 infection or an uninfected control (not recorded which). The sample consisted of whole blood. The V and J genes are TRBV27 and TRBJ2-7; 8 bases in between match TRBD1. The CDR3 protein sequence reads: CASSLSIQGASEQYF. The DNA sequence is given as TGTGCCAGCAGTTTATCGATCCAGGGGGCGAGTGAGCAGTACTTC.